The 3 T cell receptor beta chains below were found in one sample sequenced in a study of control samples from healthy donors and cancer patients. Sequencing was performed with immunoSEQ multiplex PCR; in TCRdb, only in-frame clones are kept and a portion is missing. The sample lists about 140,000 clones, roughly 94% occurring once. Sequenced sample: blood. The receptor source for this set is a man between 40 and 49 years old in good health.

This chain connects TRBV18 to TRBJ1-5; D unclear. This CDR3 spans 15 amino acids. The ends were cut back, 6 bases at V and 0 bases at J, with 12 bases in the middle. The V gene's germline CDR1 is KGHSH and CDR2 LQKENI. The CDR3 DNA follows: TGTGCCAGCTCCCCCGGGGAACTTAGCAATCAGCCCCAGCATTTT. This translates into CASSPGELSNQPQHF.

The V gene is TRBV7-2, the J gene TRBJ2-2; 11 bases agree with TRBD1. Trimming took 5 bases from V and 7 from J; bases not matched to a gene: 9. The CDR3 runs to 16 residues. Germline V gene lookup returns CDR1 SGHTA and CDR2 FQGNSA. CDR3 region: CASSPRTGGWDGELFF. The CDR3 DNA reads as TGTGCCAGCAGCCCCCGGACAGGGGGCTGGGACGGGGAGCTGTTTTTT.

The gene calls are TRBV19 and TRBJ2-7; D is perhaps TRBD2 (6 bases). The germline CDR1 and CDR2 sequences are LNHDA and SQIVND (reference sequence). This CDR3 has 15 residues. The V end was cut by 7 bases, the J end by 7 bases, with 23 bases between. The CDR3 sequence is CASTKTGTPPGEQYF. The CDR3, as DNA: TGTGCCAGTACTAAGACCGGGACTCCACCTGGGGAGCAGTACTTC.